The entry below describes one TCR beta chain. Its target is unknown. This entry belongs to a study of blood T cells in healthy people across ages. Overall study results and limits: Changes in expanded clonotypes were possibly confounded, as the CMV status of donors was unknown. Correlation between TCR beta diversity and naive T cell percentage was strong. With age, beta diversity per million T cells declined roughly linearly, significantly by 40.

The CDR3 extends over 15 amino acids. The V end lost 8 bases, the J end lost 5 bases, and 21 bases lay between the germline ends. Germline V gene lookup returns CDR1 LNHDA and CDR2 SQIVND (reference sequence). Then a second PCR, running about 6 to 11 cycles, was carried out with a sample-barcoded 5' primer and a J-beta primer mix. Researchers report that a template-switch adaptor with 12 random nucleotides tagged each cDNA molecule. MiXCR, applied by TCRdb to the 5' RACE reads, yields one record per CDR3 protein. The sample carries hundreds of thousands of distinct CDR3 sequences, approximately 21% recorded once.

The genes are TRBV19 and TRBJ2-5; TRBD2 is a possible D gene (5 bases). The sequencing sample was made of blood. The TCR comes from a man in his 70s in good health. The CDR3 nucleotides read TGTGCCAGTTCCCACGGAGGTGACGGCCACGAGACCCAGTACTTC. Encoded protein: CASSHGGDGHETQYF.